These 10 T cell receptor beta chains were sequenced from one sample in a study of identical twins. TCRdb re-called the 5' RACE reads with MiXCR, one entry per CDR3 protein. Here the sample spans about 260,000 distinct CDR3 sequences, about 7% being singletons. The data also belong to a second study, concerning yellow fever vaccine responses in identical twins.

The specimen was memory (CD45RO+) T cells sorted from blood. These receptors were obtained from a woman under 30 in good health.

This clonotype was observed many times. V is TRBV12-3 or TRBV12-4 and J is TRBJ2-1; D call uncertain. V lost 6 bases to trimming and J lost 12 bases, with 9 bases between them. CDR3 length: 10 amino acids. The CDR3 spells CASSLSAQFF. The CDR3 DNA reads TGTGCCAGCAGCCTCTCGGCGCAGTTCTTC.

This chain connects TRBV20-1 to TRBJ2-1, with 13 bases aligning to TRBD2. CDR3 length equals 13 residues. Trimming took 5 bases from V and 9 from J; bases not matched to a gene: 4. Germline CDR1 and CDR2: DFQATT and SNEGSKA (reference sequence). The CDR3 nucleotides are TGCAGTGCTCCGACTAGCGGGAGGAGTGAGCAGTTCTTC. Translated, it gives CSAPTSGRSEQFF.

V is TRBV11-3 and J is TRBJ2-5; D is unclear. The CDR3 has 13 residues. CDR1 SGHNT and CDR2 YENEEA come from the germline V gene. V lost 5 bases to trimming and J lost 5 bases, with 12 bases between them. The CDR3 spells CASSRWVGETQYF. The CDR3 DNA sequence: TGTGCCAGCAGCCGTTGGGTCGGGGAGACCCAGTACTTC. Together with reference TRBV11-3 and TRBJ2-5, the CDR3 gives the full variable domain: EAGVVQSPRYKIIEKKQPVAFWCNPISGHNTLYWYLQNLGQGPELLIRYENEEAVDDSQLPKDRFSAERLKGVDSTLKIQPAELGDSAVYLCASSRWVGETQYFGPGTRLLVL.

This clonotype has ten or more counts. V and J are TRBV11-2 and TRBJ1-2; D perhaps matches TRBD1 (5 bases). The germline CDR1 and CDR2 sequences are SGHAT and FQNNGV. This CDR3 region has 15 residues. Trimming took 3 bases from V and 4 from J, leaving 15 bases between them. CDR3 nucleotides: TGTGCCAGCAGCTTGATTGCAGGGAGTGCCTATGGCTACACCTTC. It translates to CASSLIAGSAYGYTF.

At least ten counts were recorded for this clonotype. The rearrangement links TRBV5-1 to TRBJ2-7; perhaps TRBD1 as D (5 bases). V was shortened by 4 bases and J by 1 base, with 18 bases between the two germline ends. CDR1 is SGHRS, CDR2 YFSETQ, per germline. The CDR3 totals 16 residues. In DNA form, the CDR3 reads TGCGCCAGCAGCAATCCGGACATAGAGCTATCCTACGAGCAGTACTTC. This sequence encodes CASSNPDIELSYEQYF.

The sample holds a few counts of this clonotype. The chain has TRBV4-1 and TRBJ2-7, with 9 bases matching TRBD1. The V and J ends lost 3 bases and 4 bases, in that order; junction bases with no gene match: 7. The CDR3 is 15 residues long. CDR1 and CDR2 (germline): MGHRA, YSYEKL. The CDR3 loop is CASSHTGTGKYEQYF. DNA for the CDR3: TGCGCCAGCAGCCATACCGGGACAGGGAAGTACGAGCAGTACTTC.

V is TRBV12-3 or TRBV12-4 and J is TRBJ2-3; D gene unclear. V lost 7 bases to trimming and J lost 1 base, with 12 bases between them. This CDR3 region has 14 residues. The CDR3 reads CASKVDVGTDTQYF. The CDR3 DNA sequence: TGTGCCAGCAAAGTAGATGTCGGCACAGATACGCAGTATTTT.

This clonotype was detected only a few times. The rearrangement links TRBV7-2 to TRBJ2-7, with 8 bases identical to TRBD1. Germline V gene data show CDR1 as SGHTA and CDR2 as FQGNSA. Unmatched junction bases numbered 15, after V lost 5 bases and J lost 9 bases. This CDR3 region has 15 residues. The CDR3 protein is CASSKGGAGGGGQYV. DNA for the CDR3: TGTGCCAGCAGCAAAGGTGGGGCAGGGGGCGGCGGGCAGTACGTC.

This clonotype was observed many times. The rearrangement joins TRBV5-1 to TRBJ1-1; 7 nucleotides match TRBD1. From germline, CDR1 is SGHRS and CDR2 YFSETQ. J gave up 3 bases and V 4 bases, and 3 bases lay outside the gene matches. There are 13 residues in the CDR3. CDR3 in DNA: TGCGCCAGCAGCCTCACAGGGGACACTGAAGCTTTCTTT. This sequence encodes CASSLTGDTEAFF.

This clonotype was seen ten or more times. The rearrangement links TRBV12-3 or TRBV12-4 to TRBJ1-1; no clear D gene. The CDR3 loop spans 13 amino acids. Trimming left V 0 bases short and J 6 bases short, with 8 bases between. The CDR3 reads CASSLARVAEAFF. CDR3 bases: TGTGCCAGCAGTTTAGCCCGGGTCGCTGAAGCTTTCTTT.